This TCR beta chain appears in the sequencing data of a study of beta chain features in type 1 diabetes. Broader study findings: Reduced insertions and increased deletions marked VDJ junctions in type 1 diabetes patients.

Isolated RNA was reverse transcribed in full, so expressed TCRB transcripts were sequenced. Produced via immunoSEQ multiplex PCR; TCRdb's table is partial and in-frame only. Counted here are around 320,000 clones, 14% occurring once; the ten biggest clones make up 6.7%. In this sample, this clone turned up a few times. No antigen is known for it. Trimming shortened V by 3 bases and J by 0 bases, and 7 bases separated the two germline ends. Germline loops: CDR1 SGHVS, CDR2 FNYEAQ. The CDR3 has 14 residues. A CD45RO/CCR7/CD25/CD127/CD95/CD27 panel sorted naive, central memory, regulatory and stem cell-like memory CD4+ cells.

What was sequenced was central memory CD4+ T cells from blood. This receptor was obtained from a man aged 25 to 45 in good health. The J gene is TRBJ2-3, the V gene TRBV7-6; D is unresolved. CDR3 in DNA: TGTGCCAGCAGCTTGGAGCCCAGCACAGATACGCAGTATTTT. Amino acid sequence: CASSLEPSTDTQYF.